The clone carrying this T cell receptor beta chain appeared a few times. The antigen remains undetermined. For TCRbeta, the library was prepared with unique molecular identifiers. From the PCR reads, TCRdb called clonotypes with MiXCR, one entry per CDR3 protein. Here the sample spans about 870,000 distinct CDR3 sequences, under 20% being singletons. Germline V gives CDR1 MNHEY, CDR2 SVGAGI. This CDR3 is 18 amino acids long. V was pared by 3 bases and J by 1 base, with 22 bases between. This record belongs to a study of T-cell reconstitution after alpha-beta-depleted transplantation in children. Study-level findings and limits: Reports say that about two months after transplant, the alpha-beta T cells came out of several hundred graft clones that had expanded. Surviving thymic progenitors and recipient T cells were the source of high TCRbeta diversity at day 60 in some patients.

The receptor was isolated from a male patient aged 10 to 17 who had a stem cell transplant for acute lymphoblastic leukemia, so the T cells may come from the graft donor. V gene TRBV6-5 combines with J gene TRBJ2-7; perhaps TRBD2 as D (6 bases). Material: PBMCs, mostly from graft donor cells, obtained 360 days after TCRalphabeta/CD19-depleted stem cell transplant. The CDR3, as DNA: TGTGCCAGCAGTTATTTAGCCGGGCGGGGTGAGGGGTCCTACGAGCAGTACTTC. It codes for CASSYLAGRGEGSYEQYF.